Below, 20 T cell receptor beta chains from the same sample are listed, as sequenced in a study of blood T cell repertoires in COVID-19. The data were produced by immunoSEQ multiplex PCR, yet TCRdb's version contains in-frame clones alone and is incomplete. There are fewer than 100,000 clones in the sample; around nine tenths occur only once, and 10% lies in the top ten. Sample: peripheral blood. These receptors originate from a man over 45 with acute or convalescent COVID-19.

A word on this clone: The junction departs from germline at one end; a sequencing error may be responsible. The gene calls are TRBV7-7 and TRBJ1-2; D perhaps matches TRBD1 (6 bases). Per germline, CDR1 SSHAT and CDR2 FNYEAQ (reference sequence). This CDR3 region has 15 residues. The DNA for the CDR3 is TGTGCTAGCAGCTTAGCAGGACAGCTAAACTATGGCTACACCTTC. Translation: CASSLAGQLNYGYTF.

The V call is TRBV19, the J call TRBJ1-6, with D hard to call. Germline CDR1 LNHDA, CDR2 SQIVND (reference sequence). CDR3 size: 16 residues. The V end lost 4 bases, the J end lost 8 bases, and 18 bases lay between the germline ends. CDR3 bases: TGTGCCAGTAGTACCTACACGATTCGAGGTGATTCACCCCTCCACTTT. It translates to CASSTYTIRGDSPLHF.

The chain combines TRBV30 with TRBJ1-4, with no clear D. The CDR3 length is 14 residues. V was cut by 8 bases and J by 6 bases, with 19 bases left in between. Germline-derived CDR1 and CDR2 are GTSNPN and SVGIG (reference sequence). The CDR3 region has the DNA TGTGCCGGGATCTCGGTTACAGTCCATGAAAAACTGTTTTTT. Amino acid sequence: CAGISVTVHEKLFF.

This chain joins TRBV19 and TRBJ2-1; TRBD1 matches 11 bases. In germline, CDR1 is LNHDA, CDR2 SQIVND (reference sequence). The length of the CDR3 is 17 residues. V shed 0 bases and J 4 bases; nucleotides not matched to a gene: 5. Here the CDR3 DNA reads TGTGCCAGTAGTATAGATTTAGGGACAGGGGGATACAATGAGCAGTTCTTC. Its protein is CASSIDLGTGGYNEQFF.

The V gene is TRBV11-2, the J gene TRBJ2-7; D might be TRBD2 (5 bases). Germline assignment: CDR1 SGHAT and CDR2 FQNNGV. Deletions cut 0 bases from V and 2 bases from J, with 11 bases between. The CDR3 is made up of 15 amino acids. CDR3 sequence (DNA): TGTGCCAGCAGCTTAGATCCGGGGAGTCCCTACGAGCAGTACTTC. Translation: CASSLDPGSPYEQYF.

The rearrangement joins TRBV5-1 to TRBJ1-2; 9 bases align to TRBD1. This CDR3 has 15 amino acids. The trim removed 0 bases at V and 5 bases at J, leaving 5 bases unmatched. The germline CDR1 and CDR2 sequences are SGHRS and YFSETQ. CDR3 in amino acids: CASSLGDRAIYGYTF. The CDR3 DNA reads TGCGCCAGCAGCTTGGGGGACAGGGCCATATATGGCTACACCTTC.

The rearrangement joins TRBV19 to TRBJ2-4; D possibly corresponds to TRBD2 (6 bases). Trimming removed 5 bases from V and 0 bases from J, with 29 bases in between. Germline assignment: CDR1 LNHDA and CDR2 SQIVND (reference sequence). The CDR3 loop spans 21 amino acids. CDR3 coding DNA: TGTGCCAGTAGTGGGGGGAAGCCGACGGGAGTCGCGGGACCAGCCAAAAACATTCAGTACTTC. Amino acid sequence: CASSGGKPTGVAGPAKNIQYF.

The gene calls are TRBV18 and TRBJ1-1; possibly TRBD1 for D (5 bases). Germline loops: CDR1 KGHSH, CDR2 LQKENI. V lost 6 bases to trimming and J lost 5 bases, with 10 bases between them. This CDR3 is 12 amino acids long. Here the CDR3 reads CASSPKGTEAFF. The CDR3 region has the DNA TGTGCCAGCTCCCCAAAGGGGACTGAAGCTTTCTTT.

The rearrangement uses TRBV7-9 and TRBJ1-4; the match to TRBD1 covers 7 bases. The germline V gene has CDR1 SEHNR and CDR2 FQNEAQ (reference sequence). V lost 5 bases and J lost 7; bases outside the gene matches: 7. This CDR3 is 14 amino acids long. The CDR3 spells CASSPQGFTEKLFF. In DNA form, the CDR3 reads TGTGCCAGCAGCCCACAGGGGTTTACTGAAAAACTGTTTTTT.

J is TRBJ1-4 and V is TRBV2; 7 bases map to TRBD1. V was clipped by 3 bases and J by 8 bases; unmatched bases: 6. Germline V gene sequence: CDR1 SNHLY, CDR2 FYNNEI. The CDR3 is 14 residues long. The DNA of the CDR3 is TGTGCCAGCAGTGATGGACAGGCTGAAGAAAAACTGTTTTTT. Its protein product is CASSDGQAEEKLFF.

The V call is TRBV5-1, the J call TRBJ1-5; 7 positions match TRBD1. The CDR3 covers 14 residues. The J segment lost 2 bases and the V segment lost 4 bases, leaving 3 bases of the junction unmatched. Looked up from germline, CDR1 is SGHRS and CDR2 is YFSETQ. CDR3 protein: CASSVGTGNQPQHF. The CDR3 region has the DNA TGCGCCAGCAGCGTCGGGACAGGCAATCAGCCCCAGCATTTT.

As DNA, the CDR3 is TGTGCCACAGCGGGAGGGAGGGACTACGAGCAGTACTTC. Residues: CATAGGRDYEQYF. J is TRBJ2-7 and V is TRBV15; 10 nucleotides match TRBD2. V lost 9 bases to trimming and J lost 3 bases; unmatched junction nucleotides: 5. The germline V gene encodes CDR1 LNHNV and CDR2 YYDKDF (reference sequence). The CDR3 has 13 amino acids.

The CDR3 region has the DNA TGTGCCAGCAGCTTGGAAGCAGGGGGAACCGCAGATACGCAGTATTTT. It yields the protein CASSLEAGGTADTQYF. This chain uses TRBV5-5 with TRBJ2-3; 7 bases align to TRBD1. Germline V lookup: CDR1 SGHKS, CDR2 YYEKEE (reference sequence). The CDR3 runs to 16 residues. J gave up 4 bases and V 0 bases, and 8 bases lay outside the gene matches.

This clone was seen just once. V is TRBV7-9 and J is TRBJ1-2, with a weak D call TRBD1 (6 bases). The CDR3 covers 13 residues. Germline CDR1 reads SEHNR; CDR2 reads FQNEAQ (reference sequence). Trimming removed 7 bases from V and 6 bases from J, with 15 bases in between. The CDR3 is CASTSSGGNGYTF. The CDR3, as DNA: TGTGCCAGCACCTCTAGCGGGGGCAATGGCTACACCTTC.

The CDR3 region has the DNA TGTGCCAGCAGTCCCCGGGGGAGCGGGAGGGTGAGCTCCTACGAGCAGTACTTC. Translation: CASSPRGSGRVSSYEQYF. J is TRBJ2-7 and V is TRBV28; 10 bases are shared with TRBD2. The CDR3 extends over 18 amino acids. V lost 5 bases, J lost 0 bases, and 13 bases stayed unmatched. The germline V gene encodes CDR1 MDHEN and CDR2 SYDVKM.

This chain joins TRBV6-5 and TRBJ1-2; 11 bases agree with TRBD1. The CDR3 extends over 16 amino acids. Germline V CDR1 and CDR2: MNHEY, SVGAGI. The junction had 10 bases not matched to a gene; V was cut back by 2 bases and J by 8 bases. The CDR3 DNA sequence: TGTGCCAGCAGTTACGGACAGGGGGCGACTGGAGCCGGCTACACCTTC. The encoded protein is CASSYGQGATGAGYTF.

V is TRBV9 and J is TRBJ1-1; D gene uncertain. CDR3 length equals 13 residues. Deletions cut 3 bases from V and 6 bases from J, with 12 bases between. Looked up from germline, CDR1 is SGDLS and CDR2 is YYNGEE. CDR3: CASSGMGRSEAFF. The CDR3 DNA reads as TGTGCCAGCAGCGGGATGGGGAGGTCTGAAGCTTTCTTT.

The chain links TRBV28 to TRBJ2-7; 11 nucleotides line up with TRBD2. CDR1 is MDHEN and CDR2 is SYDVKM in the germline V gene. Germline trimming cut 6 bases from V and 3 bases from J; bases unmatched to any gene: 10. The CDR3 totals 16 residues. DNA of the CDR3: TGTGCCAGCAGCATATCCGGGACTAGCGGTATCTACGAGCAGTACTTC. Its translation is CASSISGTSGIYEQYF.

J is TRBJ2-1 and V is TRBV7-9; TRBD2 matches at 8 bases. V lost 4 bases to trimming and J lost 4 bases; unmatched junction nucleotides: 6. CDR1 is SEHNR and CDR2 is FQNEAQ in the germline V gene (reference sequence). This CDR3 region has 15 residues. This CDR3 reads CASSSREGLYNEQFF. CDR3 DNA: TGTGCCAGCAGCTCACGGGAGGGCCTATACAATGAGCAGTTCTTC. Supplemented by reference TRBV7-9 and TRBJ2-1, the full variable domain reads DTGVSQNPRHKITKRGQNVTFRCDPISEHNRLYWYRQTLGQGPEFLTYFQNEAQLEKSRLLSDRFSAERPKGSFSTLEIQRTEQGDSAMYLCASSSREGLYNEQFFGPGTRLTVL.

This chain links TRBV7-2 with TRBJ1-2; D is undetermined. The CDR3 runs 14 residues. The germline gives CDR1 SGHTA, CDR2 FQGNSA. The V and J ends lost 5 bases and 4 bases respectively, with 14 bases between them. The CDR3 DNA is TGTGCCAGCAGCCCGCCTAGCCGCCCCTATGGCTACACCTTC. Its protein product is CASSPPSRPYGYTF.